This entry features one TCR beta chain sequence. What it binds is unknown. The CDR3 has 15 residues. Per germline, CDR1 SSHAT and CDR2 FNYEAQ (reference sequence). The entry originates in a study of shared clonotypes between healthy human individuals. General study points: Shared clonotypes: about 4.6% naive CD4, under 4% naive CD8, roughly 2.4% memory CD4, 0.4% memory CD8. Memory subsets had estimated richness that was generally smaller than that of naive subsets.

It was 150 to 250 ng DNA, 30,000 or so T cell genomes, that sorted-subset replicate PCRs used. Repertoires were generated with immunoSEQ multiplex PCR, while TCRdb's copy carries only in-frame clones and drops some. The table lists 2 million to 3 million clones, 93% of them singletons. Source material: naive CD4+ T cells from PBMCs. Subset given: CD45RA+ positively selected. This receptor was identified in a young man in good health. Some clones in this sample may be carry-over from other donors' samples. The chain is built from TRBV7-7 and TRBJ2-5; TRBD2 matches 13 bases. Near its end, the DNA agrees better with TRBJ2-7, so the J call may be wrong. The CDR3: CASSSGLAGENEQYF. The CDR3 DNA reads as TGTGCCAGCAGCTCAGGACTAGCGGGAGAAAACGAGCAGTACTTC.